The 20 T cell receptor beta chains in this list originate from one sample, sequenced in a study of shared clonotypes between healthy human individuals. Data came from immunoSEQ multiplex PCR; TCRdb stores just in-frame clones and leaves some out. Of a few hundred thousand clones in the sample, about 97% were seen once. The sequenced sample consisted of memory CD8+ T cells sorted from blood. Subset indicated: CD45RO+ cells pooled with CCR7-negative TemRA cells. All receptors derive from a man younger than 45 in good health.

The V call is TRBV4-1, the J call TRBJ2-7, with 8 nucleotides matching TRBD2. V gave up 6 bases and J gave up 2 bases; unmatched junction bases: 6. This CDR3 is built from 14 residues. From germline, CDR1 is MGHRA and CDR2 YSYEKL. The CDR3 region is CASSLAGAPYEQYF. As DNA, the CDR3 is TGCGCCAGCAGTCTAGCGGGCGCTCCCTACGAGCAGTACTTC.

The chain links TRBV2 to TRBJ2-3; no definite D call. Deletions cut 11 bases from V and 0 bases from J, with 12 bases between. The CDR3 contains 13 residues. Germline V lookup: CDR1 SNHLY, CDR2 FYNNEI. The CDR3: CAGKKGSTDTQYF. The CDR3 DNA follows: TGTGCCGGCAAAAAAGGAAGCACAGATACGCAGTATTTT.

This clone has just one count. The CDR3 DNA reads as TGCGCCAGCAGCCAAGACCGCGGGAGCATCTACGAGCAGTACTTC. Encoded protein: CASSQDRGSIYEQYF. The chain uses TRBV4-1 and TRBJ2-7, with 7 bases that match TRBD2. V lost 0 bases, J lost 3 bases, and 5 bases stayed unmatched. This CDR3 contains 15 residues. Germline CDR1 is MGHRA and CDR2 is YSYEKL.

The gene calls are TRBV7-2 and TRBJ2-4; D might be TRBD1 (5 bases). Trimming took 0 bases from V and 0 from J, leaving 15 bases between them. The CDR3 runs to 18 residues. Germline values: CDR1 SGHTA, CDR2 FQGNSA. CDR3 protein: CASSLAGVRPLAKNIQYF. In DNA form, the CDR3 reads TGTGCCAGCAGCTTAGCAGGGGTGCGGCCCCTAGCCAAAAACATTCAGTACTTC. Supplemented by reference TRBV7-2 and TRBJ2-4, the full variable domain reads GAGVSQSPSNKVTEKGKDVELRCDPISGHTALYWYRQSLGQGLEFLIYFQGNSAPDKSGLPSDRFSAERTGGSVSTLTIQRTQQEDSAVYLCASSLAGVRPLAKNIQYFGAGTRLSVL.

The chain carries TRBV5-1 and TRBJ2-7; D may correspond to TRBD1 or TRBD2 (5 bases each). The CDR3 runs 13 residues. Trimming left V 4 bases short and J 3 bases short, with 11 bases between. From germline, CDR1 is SGHRS and CDR2 YFSETQ. The DNA for the CDR3 is TGCGCCAGCAGCGGGGGAGAAAACTACGAGCAGTACTTC. Protein product: CASSGGENYEQYF.

V usage is TRBV27 and J usage is TRBJ2-2; D ambiguous. This CDR3 spans 12 amino acids. Trimming pared 7 bases from V and 6 bases from J, leaving 9 bases between. The germline gives CDR1 MNHEY, CDR2 SMNVEV (reference sequence). In nucleotides, the CDR3 is TGTGCCAGCACCAAGGTCCCCGGGGAGCTGTTTTTT. Translated: CASTKVPGELFF.

V is TRBV6-6 and J is TRBJ1-2, with TRBD1 matching 7 bases. The V gene end was trimmed by 2 bases and the J gene end by 5 bases; junction bases not matched to a gene: 5. This CDR3 is built from 14 residues. Germline values: CDR1 MNHNY, CDR2 SVGAGI (reference sequence). The DNA for the CDR3 is TGTGCCAGCAGTTACGGTGACAGGGCGTATGGCTACACCTTC. Protein product: CASSYGDRAYGYTF.

CDR3 residues: CASRNSGGVDTQYF. The CDR3 region has the DNA TGTGCCAGCAGGAACTCAGGGGGCGTAGATACGCAGTATTTT. The chain has TRBV14 and TRBJ2-3; 8 bases fit TRBD1. The ends lost 6 bases at V and 5 bases at J; junction bases unmatched: 7. The length of the CDR3 is 14 residues. Germline CDR1 and CDR2: SGHDN and FVKESK.

As DNA, the CDR3 is TGTGCTAGTGGTTTGCTCCTGGGCGTAGCGCACAATGAGCAGTTCTTC. Translating gives CASGLLLGVAHNEQFF. This chain links TRBV12-5 with TRBJ2-1, with a weak D call TRBD2 (5 bases). There are 16 residues in the CDR3. The V gene's germline CDR1 is LGHNT and CDR2 FRNRAP. Trimming removed 2 bases at V and 5 bases at J, with 16 bases between.

This chain uses TRBV5-1 with TRBJ1-4, with D possibly matching TRBD1 (6 bases). CDR1 and CDR2 (germline): SGHRS, YFSETQ. CDR3 length equals 13 residues. The V end was cut by 0 bases, the J end by 7 bases, with 7 bases between. Here the CDR3 reads CASSLGGREKLFF. The CDR3 DNA sequence: TGCGCCAGCAGCTTGGGGGGGCGTGAAAAACTGTTTTTT. Full variable domain (rest looked up from reference TRBV5-1 and TRBJ1-4): KAGVTQTPRYLIKTRGQQVTLSCSPISGHRSVSWYQQTPGQGLQFLFEYFSETQRNKGNFPGRFSGRQFSNSRSEMNVSTLELGDSALYLCASSLGGREKLFFGSGTQLSVL.

The chain links TRBV10-3 to TRBJ1-2; D call uncertain. Trimming left V 6 bases short and J 8 bases short, with 7 bases between. In germline, CDR1 is ENHRY, CDR2 SYGVKD. The CDR3 is 10 amino acids. The CDR3 DNA reads as TGTGCCATCAGGGACGTCGGCTACACCTTC. Amino acid sequence: CAIRDVGYTF.

The V gene is TRBV6-5, the J gene TRBJ2-1, with D hard to call. Per the germline V gene, CDR1 is MNHEY and CDR2 is SVGAGI. The CDR3 covers 12 residues. V lost 6 bases and J 8 bases, leaving 11 bases between the germline ends. This chain's CDR3 is CASSQGIYEQFF. CDR3 DNA: TGTGCCAGCAGCCAAGGGATATATGAGCAGTTCTTC.

The J gene is TRBJ1-2, the V gene TRBV2, with 8 positions matching TRBD1. This CDR3 comprises 13 residues. Trimming at V came to 4 bases and at J to 8 bases, leaving 6 bases not matched to a gene. CDR1 SNHLY and CDR2 FYNNEI come from the germline V gene. The CDR3: CASSVTGAVGYTF. CDR3 nucleotides: TGTGCCAGCAGTGTGACAGGGGCGGTAGGCTACACCTTC.

V usage is TRBV28 and J usage is TRBJ1-5; D is ambiguous. Looked up from germline, CDR1 is MDHEN and CDR2 is SYDVKM. V was clipped by 5 bases and J by 0 bases, with 5 bases between them. The CDR3 is 13 residues long. The CDR3 DNA follows: TGTGCCAGCAGTACCCCTAGCAATCAGCCCCAGCATTTT. Translating it yields CASSTPSNQPQHF.

The genes are TRBV4-2 and TRBJ2-6; D not resolved. Germline values: CDR1 LGHNA, CDR2 YNFKEQ. The CDR3 covers 15 residues. Trimming pared 4 bases from V and 4 bases from J, leaving 11 bases between. CDR3 bases: TGTGCCAGCAGCCCCCAAGCTCCCGGGGCCAACGTCCTGACTTTC. Encoded protein: CASSPQAPGANVLTF.

This clone was detected a few times. Other DNA variants within this sample encode the same CDR3. The J gene is TRBJ2-5, the V gene TRBV30; D is unresolved. V was cut by 0 bases and J by 4 bases, with 9 bases left in between. From germline, CDR1 is GTSNPN and CDR2 SVGIG (reference sequence). This CDR3 is 13 amino acids long. The CDR3 spells CAWSVLRAETQYF. The CDR3 DNA follows: TGTGCCTGGAGTGTACTACGGGCAGAGACCCAGTACTTC.

The chain is built from TRBV15 and TRBJ2-1; D is uncertain. V lost 5 bases and J 6 bases, leaving 8 bases between the germline ends. Per germline, CDR1 LNHNV and CDR2 YYDKDF (reference sequence). This CDR3 has 12 amino acids. CDR3 in amino acids: CATSPLVNEQFF. Written as DNA, the CDR3 is TGTGCCACCAGCCCCCTTGTCAATGAGCAGTTCTTC.

This clone has just a few counts. This chain connects TRBV9 to TRBJ1-1; no definite D call. Germline V gives CDR1 SGDLS, CDR2 YYNGEE. The CDR3 length is 14 residues. The V gene lost 4 bases and the J gene lost 0 bases, with 10 bases spanning the gap. The DNA for the CDR3 is TGTGCCAGCAGCCCTCGGGCCCTGAACACTGAAGCTTTCTTT. This gives the protein CASSPRALNTEAFF. Combining the CDR3 with reference TRBV9 and TRBJ1-1 gives the whole variable domain DSGVTQTPKHLITATGQRVTLRCSPRSGDLSVYWYQQSLDQGLQFLIQYYNGEERAKGNILERFSAQQFPDLHSELNLSSLELGDSALYFCASSPRALNTEAFFGQGTRLTVV.

This chain joins TRBV4-2 and TRBJ2-1, with TRBD2 matching over 11 bases. There are 17 residues in the CDR3. Germline-derived CDR1 and CDR2 are LGHNA and YNFKEQ. V shed 4 bases, J shed 4 bases, and the junction held 9 bases outside the gene matches. CDR3 sequence reads: CASSPVRTSGQYNEQFF. For the CDR3, the DNA is TGTGCCAGCAGCCCGGTGAGGACTAGCGGGCAATACAATGAGCAGTTCTTC.

The chain is built from TRBV11-2 and TRBJ2-1; TRBD2 matches 7 bases. The CDR3 contains 15 residues. Germline CDR1 reads SGHAT; CDR2 reads FQNNGV. V dropped 3 bases and J dropped 9; count of bases not matched to a gene: 11. CDR3 DNA sequence: TGTGCCAGCAGCTTCGGGGCCTTGGGGAGGGTTGAGCAGTTCTTC. Its protein is CASSFGALGRVEQFF.